This passage covers 11 T cell receptor beta chains from one sample sequenced in a study of shared clonotypes between healthy human individuals. CD8 cells regarded as naive lacked CD45RO, were positively chosen for CCR7, and omitted terminally differentiated effector memory CD45RA+ cells. TCRdb keeps only in-frame clones here, not all; method: immunoSEQ multiplex PCR. The repertoire holds more than 2 million clones, with 80% to 95% as singletons. The source material was naive CD8+ T cells from PBMCs. These receptors came from a man younger than 35 in good health. Some clones in this sample may be carry-over from other donors' samples.

The chain links TRBV27 to TRBJ2-3; the match to TRBD2 covers 9 bases. The CDR3 length is 16 residues. V lost 6 bases, J lost 4 bases, and 11 bases stayed unmatched. Per the germline V gene, CDR1 is MNHEY and CDR2 is SMNVEV (reference sequence). In DNA form, the CDR3 reads TGTGCCAGCAGCGTTGGAGCGGGAGGAGTGGCAGATACGCAGTATTTT. The encoded protein is CASSVGAGGVADTQYF.

This CDR3 reads CASSLLPRGNYEQYF. CDR3 DNA sequence: TGTGCCAGCAGTTTATTGCCCAGGGGAAATTACGAGCAGTACTTC. This chain links TRBV27 with TRBJ2-7, with D tentatively TRBD1 (6 bases). The germline V and J ends were trimmed by 1 base and 4 bases, with 14 bases remaining between them. The CDR3 extends over 15 amino acids. The germline gives CDR1 MNHEY, CDR2 SMNVEV (reference sequence).

The CDR3 region is CASSLGDVYYGYTF. The CDR3 DNA sequence: TGTGCCAGCAGCTTGGGGGACGTTTACTATGGCTACACCTTC. V gene TRBV5-6 combines with J gene TRBJ1-2, with D possibly TRBD1 on 5 matching bases. Germline values: CDR1 SGHDT, CDR2 YYEEEE. The CDR3 has 14 residues. V gave up 0 bases and J gave up 3 bases, with 9 bases separating them. The variable domain in full, with the rest retrieved from reference TRBV5-6 and TRBJ1-2, is DAGVTQSPTHLIKTRGQQVTLRCSPKSGHDTVSWYQQALGQGPQFIFQYYEEEERQRGNFPDRFSGHQFPNYSSELNVNALLLGDSALYLCASSLGDVYYGYTFGSGTRLTVV.

The chain recombines TRBV2 with TRBJ1-5; D unclear. Germline loops: CDR1 SNHLY, CDR2 FYNNEI. V shed 7 bases and J shed 6 bases, with 10 bases lying between them. This CDR3 comprises 12 residues. The CDR3: CASKSRGQPQHF. In DNA form, the CDR3 reads TGTGCCAGCAAATCGAGAGGTCAGCCCCAGCATTTT.

V usage is TRBV6-5 and J usage is TRBJ1-5; TRBD1 matches 9 bases. The CDR3 runs 15 residues. Trimming cost V 6 bases and J 1 base; bases outside gene matches: 4. Germline assignment: CDR1 MNHEY and CDR2 SVGAGI. CDR3 DNA sequence: TGTGCCAGCAGACCCGGGACAGGGAGCAATCAGCCCCAGCATTTT. It specifies CASRPGTGSNQPQHF.

The V gene is TRBV5-4, the J gene TRBJ1-1; unclear D gene. Germline-derived CDR1 and CDR2 are SGHNT and YYREEE (reference sequence). CDR3 length: 13 amino acids. V was cut by 4 bases and J by 1 base, with 8 bases left in between. CDR3 sequence: CASSPTGNTEAFF. The CDR3 nucleotides read TGTGCCAGCAGCCCAACCGGGAACACTGAAGCTTTCTTT.

The chain uses TRBV2 and TRBJ1-1; no definite D call. This CDR3 contains 14 residues. V was trimmed by 7 bases and J by 0 bases, leaving 12 bases between them. CDR1 is SNHLY and CDR2 is FYNNEI in the germline V gene. The CDR3 loop reads CASTRGPLNTEAFF. In DNA, the CDR3 is TGTGCCAGCACAAGAGGGCCTCTGAACACTGAAGCTTTCTTT.

On this clone: The sample has other DNA sequences that encode this CDR3 too. The chain carries TRBV28 and TRBJ2-7, with 7 bases that match TRBD1. This CDR3 is built from 14 residues. The ends lost 5 bases at V and 0 bases at J; junction bases unmatched: 4. Germline lookup yields CDR1 MDHEN and CDR2 SYDVKM. In DNA, the CDR3 is TGTGCCAGCAGTCAGACAGGGAGCTCCTACGAGCAGTACTTC. Its translation: CASSQTGSSYEQYF.

The sample holds one count of this clone. Other nucleotide sequences in the sample specify the same CDR3. The J gene is TRBJ2-7, the V gene TRBV7-8; D could derive from TRBD1 or TRBD2 (5 bases each). This CDR3 comprises 13 residues. Trimming pared 5 bases from V and 3 bases from J, leaving 11 bases between. CDR1 is SGHVS and CDR2 is FQNEAQ in the germline V gene. CDR3 residues: CASSPGRGYEQYF. The CDR3 bases are TGTGCCAGCAGCCCGGGACGGGGCTACGAGCAGTACTTC.

This chain links TRBV28 with TRBJ2-5, with 9 bases aligning to TRBD1. Germline CDR1 MDHEN, CDR2 SYDVKM. The CDR3 contains 17 residues. J lost 2 bases, V lost 3 bases, and 10 bases had no gene match. CDR3 protein: CASSFFLGQGVQETQYF. CDR3 nucleotide sequence: TGTGCCAGCAGTTTCTTTCTGGGACAGGGAGTACAAGAGACCCAGTACTTC.

J is TRBJ1-2 and V is TRBV7-2; 9 positions agree with TRBD1. The CDR3 is 15 amino acids. The germline CDR1 and CDR2 sequences are SGHTA and FQGNSA. The J segment lost 2 bases and the V segment lost 4 bases, leaving 5 bases of the junction unmatched. CDR3 nucleotides: TGTGCCAGCAGCTCAAACAGGGGGCCGAACTATGGCTACACCTTC. Translated: CASSSNRGPNYGYTF.